Shown below are 24 T cell receptor beta chains from a single sample sequenced in a study of blood T cells in healthy people across ages. With a J-beta primer mix and a sample-barcoded 5' primer, a second PCR ran about 7 to 12 cycles. MiXCR, applied by TCRdb to the 5' RACE reads, yields one record per CDR3 protein. In the table there are some 850,000 distinct CDR3 sequences, around a quarter of which are singletons. The same sample was also studied in work on T cells of mothers and their children.

Sequenced input: blood. These receptors originate from a boy between 10 and 17 years old in good health.

This chain connects TRBV6-1 to TRBJ2-7; D gene unclear. Germline V gene lookup returns CDR1 MNHNS and CDR2 SASEGT. Trimming took 5 bases from V and 6 from J, leaving 8 bases between them. The CDR3 spans 11 residues. The CDR3 DNA follows: TGTGCCAGCAGTTCCTCCCCCGAGCAGTACTTC. It encodes CASSSSPEQYF.

This clonotype has at least ten counts. The chain recombines TRBV5-1 with TRBJ2-2; TRBD1 matches 7 bases. Trimming took 4 bases from V and 3 from J; bases not matched to a gene: 6. CDR3 length: 15 amino acids. Germline V lookup: CDR1 SGHRS, CDR2 YFSETQ. The DNA of the CDR3 is TGCGCCAGCAGCCCTTCCGGGACAGACACCGGGGAGCTGTTTTTT. It specifies CASSPSGTDTGELFF.

Comment on this clonotype: Germline is not matched at one junction end, which may reflect a read error. The rearrangement uses TRBV7-2 and TRBJ2-7, with 11 bases that match TRBD2. The CDR3 consists of 14 residues. Germline lookup yields CDR1 SGHTA and CDR2 FQGNSA. CDR3 bases: TGTGCCAGCACCTTAGCGGGGGGGCCCTTTGAGCAGTACTTC. Encoded protein: CASTLAGGPFEQYF.

The CDR3 DNA reads TGCGCCAGCAGCCCGACTACAGTTGTTTATGGCTACACCTTC. This codes for CASSPTTVVYGYTF. The chain carries TRBV5-1 and TRBJ1-2, with D unresolved. Germline V gene lookup returns CDR1 SGHRS and CDR2 YFSETQ. V lost 4 bases, J lost 5 bases, and 15 bases lay in between. The CDR3 is made up of 14 amino acids.

The chain carries TRBV19 and TRBJ2-5; D uncertain. This CDR3 is built from 14 residues. Germline lookup yields CDR1 LNHDA and CDR2 SQIVND (reference sequence). V was pared by 1 base and J by 5 bases, with 11 bases between. CDR3 amino acids: CASSIAARPETQYF. CDR3 sequence (DNA): TGTGCCAGTAGTATAGCGGCACGTCCGGAGACCCAGTACTTC.

This chain connects TRBV29-1 to TRBJ1-1; D is perhaps TRBD1 (5 bases). In germline, CDR1 is SQVTM, CDR2 ANQGSEA. This CDR3 comprises 12 residues. V lost 3 bases to trimming and J lost 3 bases, with 8 bases between them. The CDR3 region is CSVDFRDTEAFF. The CDR3 bases are TGCAGCGTTGACTTCAGGGACACTGAAGCTTTCTTT. The full variable domain, with the rest looked up from reference TRBV29-1 and TRBJ1-1, is SAVISQKPSRDICQRGTSLTIQCQVDSQVTMMFWYRQQPGQSLTLIATANQGSEATYESGFVIDKFPISRPNLTFSTLTVSNMSPEDSSIYLCSVDFRDTEAFFGQGTRLTVV.

At least ten counts were recorded for this clonotype. The chain carries TRBV5-1 and TRBJ2-5; a possible D gene is TRBD2 (6 bases). CDR3 size: 13 residues. Looked up from germline, CDR1 is SGHRS and CDR2 is YFSETQ. V was cut by 2 bases and J by 2 bases, with 7 bases left in between. This CDR3 reads CASSFGGQETQYF. CDR3 nucleotides: TGCGCCAGCAGCTTTGGAGGGCAAGAGACCCAGTACTTC.

V gene TRBV3-1 combines with J gene TRBJ1-1, with D uncertain. The ends were cut back, 1 base at V and 7 bases at J, with 7 bases in the middle. Germline values: CDR1 LGHDT, CDR2 YNNKEL (reference sequence). The CDR3 runs to 12 residues. The CDR3 DNA reads TGTGCCAGCAGCCAAGTAGTAGGTGAAGCTTTCTTT. Translating gives CASSQVVGEAFF. Combining the CDR3 with reference TRBV3-1 and TRBJ1-1 gives the whole variable domain DTAVSQTPKYLVTQMGNDKSIKCEQNLGHDTMYWYKQDSKKFLKIMFSYNNKELIINETVPNRFSPKSPDKAHLNLHINSLELGDSAVYFCASSQVVGEAFFGQGTRLTVV.

V is TRBV12-3 or TRBV12-4 and J is TRBJ1-3; D call uncertain. V gave up 4 bases and J gave up 0 bases, with 13 bases separating them. CDR3 length: 16 amino acids. CDR3 DNA sequence: TGTGCCAGCAGTTCCCCTACGTGGGGCTCTGGAAACACCATATATTTT. Its protein product is CASSSPTWGSGNTIYF.

The chain has TRBV10-3 and TRBJ2-5; D gene uncertain. The CDR3 totals 14 residues. V was clipped by 2 bases and J by 0 bases, with 7 bases between them. CDR1 and CDR2 (germline): ENHRY, SYGVKD. CDR3 bases: TGTGCCATCAGTGAGGTTGCAAACCAAGAGACCCAGTACTTC. Translated, it gives CAISEVANQETQYF.

The V call is TRBV19, the J call TRBJ2-1, with 10 bases lining up with TRBD2. Germline-derived CDR1 and CDR2 are LNHDA and SQIVND (reference sequence). V shed 3 bases, J shed 5 bases, and the junction held 10 bases outside the gene matches. This CDR3 region has 17 residues. Here the CDR3 reads CASSIMEGLAGDNEQFF. In nucleotides, the CDR3 is TGTGCCAGTAGTATCATGGAGGGGCTAGCGGGGGACAATGAGCAGTTCTTC.

The rearrangement joins TRBV20-1 to TRBJ2-7; D is perhaps TRBD1 (5 bases). The CDR3 covers 13 residues. The V gene lost 6 bases and the J gene lost 3 bases, with 15 bases spanning the gap. Germline values: CDR1 DFQATT, CDR2 SNEGSKA (reference sequence). CDR3 sequence reads: CSARPTANYEQYF. In DNA form, the CDR3 reads TGCAGTGCCAGGCCGACAGCAAACTACGAGCAGTACTTC.

This clonotype was picked up a small number of times. The chain combines TRBV3-1 with TRBJ2-7; possibly TRBD2 for D (5 bases). This CDR3 spans 14 amino acids. Trimming pared 1 base from V and 0 bases from J, leaving 7 bases between. Germline CDR1 reads LGHDT; CDR2 reads YNNKEL (reference sequence). The CDR3 spells CASSQAAVSYEQYF. For the CDR3, the DNA is TGTGCCAGCAGCCAAGCAGCGGTCTCCTACGAGCAGTACTTC.

This clonotype was seen a handful of times. V and J are TRBV3-1 and TRBJ2-5; 9 positions match TRBD2. The J call may be wrong; the DNA end is better matched by TRBJ2-7. CDR3 size: 19 residues. The germline CDR1 and CDR2 sequences are LGHDT and YNNKEL (reference sequence). CDR3 DNA: TGTGCCAGCAGCCAAGGTGGGAGTCTAGCGGGGCCAAGCTCCTACGAGCAGTACTTC. Protein: CASSQGGSLAGPSSYEQYF.

The gene calls are TRBV9 and TRBJ2-5, with D perhaps TRBD2 (5 bases). Germline CDR1 SGDLS, CDR2 YYNGEE. The CDR3 runs to 16 residues. Between the trimmed V and J ends, which lost 1 base and 5 bases, there was a span of 18 bases. For the CDR3, the DNA is TGTGCCAGCAGCGTAAGTGCCGGCACGGGGTCGGAGACCCAGTACTTC. The encoded protein is CASSVSAGTGSETQYF.

This chain links TRBV20-1 with TRBJ1-2; tentative D call: TRBD1 (5 bases). Germline V gene data show CDR1 as DFQATT and CDR2 as SNEGSKA (reference sequence). V shed 6 bases and J shed 4 bases, with 12 bases lying between them. CDR3 size: 12 residues. CDR3 residues: CSAETASYGYTF. The DNA for the CDR3 is TGCAGTGCAGAGACAGCCTCCTATGGCTACACCTTC.

V usage is TRBV6-2 or TRBV6-3 and J usage is TRBJ2-7; D assignment may be TRBD1 or TRBD2 (5 bases each). The CDR3 is 13 residues long. Germline CDR1 is MNHEY and CDR2 is SVGEGT. V dropped 2 bases and J dropped 5 bases, with 10 bases sitting between them. CDR3 nucleotides: TGTGCCAGCAGTTACGGGGGTACCAACGAGCAGTACTTC. It codes for CASSYGGTNEQYF.

In the case of this clonotype: At one end, the junction sequence differs from germline, possibly due to a read error. The chain is built from TRBV7-8 and TRBJ1-5, with TRBD1 matching 10 bases. The germline V gene has CDR1 SGHVS and CDR2 FQNEAQ. The CDR3 spans 14 residues. The CDR3 loop reads CASSLGTGAQPQHF. CDR3 coding DNA: TGTGCCAGCAGTTTAGGGACAGGGGCTCAGCCCCAGCATTTT. The full variable domain, rest sourced from reference TRBV7-8 and TRBJ1-5, is GAGVSQSPRYKVAKRGQDVALRCDPISGHVSLFWYQQALGQGPEFLTYFQNEAQLDKSGLPSDRFFAERPEGSVSTLKIQRTQQEDSAVYLCASSLGTGAQPQHFGDGTRLSIL.

This clonotype was recorded a few times. The rearrangement links TRBV30 to TRBJ1-2; TRBD1 is a possible D gene (5 bases). The V gene lost 1 base and the J gene lost 2 bases, with 11 bases spanning the gap. CDR1 and CDR2 from the germline V gene are GTSNPN and SVGIG (reference sequence). The CDR3 runs to 14 residues. The CDR3 sequence: CAWSEGQGNYGYTF. The CDR3 DNA sequence: TGTGCCTGGAGTGAGGGGCAGGGAAACTATGGCTACACCTTC.

This clonotype was detected a few times. This chain links TRBV7-9 with TRBJ2-4; the D is unclear. Germline lookup yields CDR1 SEHNR and CDR2 FQNEAQ (reference sequence). Trimming removed 4 bases at V and 0 bases at J, with 13 bases between. The CDR3 is 16 residues long. The CDR3 nucleotides are TGTGCCAGCAGCTCCGGTCTATCCTTAGCCAAAAACATTCAGTACTTC. Protein product: CASSSGLSLAKNIQYF.

J is TRBJ1-4 and V is TRBV6-1, with D hard to call. Trimming left V 0 bases short and J 8 bases short, with 16 bases between. The CDR3 covers 16 residues. Germline V gene sequence: CDR1 MNHNS, CDR2 SASEGT. CDR3: CASSEAHGPVYEKLFF. The CDR3 nucleotides are TGTGCCAGCAGTGAAGCGCACGGCCCGGTTTACGAAAAACTGTTTTTT.

The V call is TRBV2, the J call TRBJ1-4; D gene uncertain. Germline CDR1 and CDR2: SNHLY and FYNNEI. V dropped 3 bases and J dropped 9 bases, with 8 bases sitting between them. CDR3 length: 12 residues. CDR3 loop: CASSDVDQKLFF. Here the CDR3 DNA reads TGTGCCAGCAGTGACGTAGACCAAAAACTGTTTTTT.

Concerning this clonotype itself: An end of the junction differs from the germline gene, which may be a read error. This chain links TRBV20-1 with TRBJ2-5; a possible D gene is TRBD2 (5 bases). The assigned J gene may be wrong: the sequence end matches TRBJ2-1 better. Per germline, CDR1 DFQATT and CDR2 SNEGSKA (reference sequence). The CDR3 is 16 amino acids. Here the CDR3 reads CSARSRAGGSYDEQFF. The CDR3 coding sequence is TGCAGTGCTAGGTCGAGGGCCGGTGGTTCCTACGATGAGCAGTTCTTC.

This clonotype was picked up many times. At one of its ends the junction is not consistent with the germline gene, which may arise from a read error. The chain couples TRBV5-1 to TRBJ1-2, with 12 bases matching TRBD1. Per germline, CDR1 SGHRS and CDR2 YFSETQ. This CDR3 has 14 residues. CDR3 sequence (DNA): TGTGCCAGCAGCCCGGGACAGGGGGCGGGTGGCTACACCTTC. Translating it yields CASSPGQGAGGYTF.